This T cell receptor (beta chain) emerged from a study of OX40 agonist ivuxolimab in advanced cancers. The study, taken as a whole, reports: Expanded clones were, on average, more numerous among CD8+ T cells than CD4+.

Germline V CDR1 and CDR2: MGHRA, YSYEKL. V lost 2 bases to trimming and J lost 3 bases; unmatched junction nucleotides: 1. The CDR3 loop spans 14 amino acids. Clones were sequenced by immunoSEQ multiplex PCR, and TCRdb holds only the in-frame ones, with some missing. The table includes about 86,000 clones, less than 95% detected once. Comments on this clone: Antigen specificity is unknown.

Sequencing used CD4+ or CD8+ T cells sorted from blood, obtained in a trial of the OX40 agonist ivuxolimab. The sequence was collected from an adult with an advanced solid tumor such as melanoma, head and neck, liver or kidney cancer. V and J are TRBV4-1 and TRBJ1-2, with TRBD1 identical over 9 bases. CDR3 sequence reads: CASSQTGGDYGYTF. The DNA of the CDR3 is TGCGCCAGCAGCCAAACAGGGGGCGACTATGGCTACACCTTC.